This entry features one T cell receptor beta chain sequence. This clonotype was seen just once. Its antigen remains unidentified. Base qualities are not provided; no much larger clone lies one nucleotide away. Evidence from a single read is weak. There are 16 amino acids in the CDR3, from cysteine to phenylalanine inclusive. The CDR3 DNA has 48 bases and is translated from base 1. For CDR1 and CDR2, the germline V gene lists SGHTA and FQGNSA. Trimming leaves V shorter by 6 bases and J shorter by 3 bases, with the junction holding 7 bases beyond the gene matches. The library relied on 5' RACE. TCRdb lists the instrument as Illumina HiSeq 2500. A second 7 to 11 cycle PCR used a sample-barcoded 5' primer and a J-beta primer mix. A template-switch 5' adaptor carrying 12 random nucleotides introduced a unique molecular identifier onto each TCR beta cDNA molecule. Each sample yielded at least 3 million CDR3-containing paired-end reads. First-strand cDNA synthesis was performed from all RNA using the Mint cDNA synthesis kit, with priming by a TRBC-specific oligonucleotide. Following uracil-DNA glycosylase treatment, a first 18-cycle PCR with universal primers M1SS and BC2_uni_R was performed on all cDNA. Per the source publication's procedure: Each sample was normalized by randomly selecting 1 million high-quality reads, each carrying a distinct molecular identifier. Instead of being binned into consensus sequences, reads that shared molecular identifiers were thrown out. MiTCR, run with a Q25 quality threshold and the strictest error-elimination algorithm, handled CDR3 identification, clonotype clustering and error correction. A nonparametric unseen species model with Euler transformation was used to estimate lower-bound total TCR beta diversity. The public sequencing data were trimmed at Q25 with fastp and processed into clonotypes with MiXCR by TCRdb, which kept only in-frame beta chains. Duplicate CDR3 protein sequences are folded into a single record with the most common DNA and genes. The V and J calls follow TCRdb's processing rather than the paper's. The sample table records about 1.7 million distinct CDR3 sequences; about 28% of these occur just once. The ten largest clones take up 7% to 9% of the sample.

The data stem from a study of blood T cells in healthy people across ages (dated by TCRdb to about 2015). Some background on the complete study: In model experiments, template switching captured roughly one uniquely barcoded TCR beta cDNA molecule for every two T cells. The study measured age-related changes in TCR beta repertoire diversity using deep sequencing normalized with unique cDNA molecular identifiers. To avoid experimental bias, donors of different ages were spread randomly across the sequencing lanes. Two additional independent replicas of 1 million unique cDNA reads from the same blood draw were analyzed for two donors (one aged 18 to 29 and one aged 80 or older). The donors were split into four age groups: young (average about 15 years), middle-aged (roughly 39), aged (roughly 60) and long-lived (roughly 80). Study-level results and caveats: Observed TCR beta diversity per million T cells fell roughly linearly with age, and a significant reduction was already apparent by age around 39. Conclusive comparison of naive and antigen-experienced compartments was prevented by the profiling of bulk unsorted PBMCs. Estimates of total diversity based on one million sequenced T cells were considered lower bounds and underestimates. The CMV infection status of donors was not known, potentially confounding age-related changes in expanded clonotypes. Compared with the aged group, more naive CD4+ T cells, fewer expanded clones and increased TCR diversity were shown by the long-lived group, suggesting age selection. There was a strong correlation between observed TCR beta diversity and the percentage of naive T cells measured by flow cytometry.

Donors were under 40 systemically healthy Caucasian individuals from Russia aged 6 to 90 years. Each donor gave 8 to 10 milliliters of peripheral blood, drawn into EDTA-treated Vacutainer tubes. Ficoll-Paque density-gradient centrifugation was used to isolate PBMCs, with at least 6 million per sample. Total RNA was extracted from PBMCs with Trizol reagent, with at least 5 micrograms obtained per sample. For every donor, flow cytometry on a PBMC aliquot measured the percentage of naive CD45RAhigh/CD27high T cells. Sequencing input: blood. The chain joins TRBV7-2 to TRBJ2-6; TRBD1 aligns with 8 central bases. The TCR originated in a woman younger than 45 in good health. Read as DNA, the sequence is TGTGCCAGCAGTGTACAGGGGGGTATTGGGGCCAACGTCCTGACTTTC. The encoded protein is CASSVQGGIGANVLTF.